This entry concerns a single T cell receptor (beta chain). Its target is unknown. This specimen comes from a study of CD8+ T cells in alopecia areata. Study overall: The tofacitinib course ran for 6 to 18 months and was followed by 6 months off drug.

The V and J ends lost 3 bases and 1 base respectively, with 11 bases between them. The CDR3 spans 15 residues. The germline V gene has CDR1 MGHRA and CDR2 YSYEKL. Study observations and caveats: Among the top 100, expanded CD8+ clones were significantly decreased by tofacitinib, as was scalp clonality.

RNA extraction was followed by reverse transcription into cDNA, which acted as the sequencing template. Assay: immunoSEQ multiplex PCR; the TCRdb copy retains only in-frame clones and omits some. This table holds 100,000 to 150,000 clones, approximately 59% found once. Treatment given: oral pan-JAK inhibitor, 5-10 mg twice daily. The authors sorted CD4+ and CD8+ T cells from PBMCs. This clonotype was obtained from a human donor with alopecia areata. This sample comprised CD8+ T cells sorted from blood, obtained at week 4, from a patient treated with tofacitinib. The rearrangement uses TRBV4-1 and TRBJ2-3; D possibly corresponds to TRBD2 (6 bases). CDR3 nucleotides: TGCGCCAGCAGCCAGGAGGGCGGGGGCACAGATACGCAGTATTTT. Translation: CASSQEGGGTDTQYF.